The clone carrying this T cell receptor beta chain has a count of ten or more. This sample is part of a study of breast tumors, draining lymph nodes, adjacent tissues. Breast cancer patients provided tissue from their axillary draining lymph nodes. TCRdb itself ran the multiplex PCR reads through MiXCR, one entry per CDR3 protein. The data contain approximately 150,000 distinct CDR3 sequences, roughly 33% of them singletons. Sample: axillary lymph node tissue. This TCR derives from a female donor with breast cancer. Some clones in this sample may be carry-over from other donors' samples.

The CDR3 is CASSQGSSPPTYEQYF. In DNA, the CDR3 is TGTGCCAGCAGCCAAGGGAGCTCTCCCCCTACCTACGAGCAGTACTTC. V and J are TRBV3-1 and TRBJ2-7, with D hard to call. Looked up from germline, CDR1 is LGHDT and CDR2 is YNNKEL (reference sequence). V lost 1 base, J lost 2 bases, and 15 bases lay in between. This CDR3 contains 16 residues.